What follows describes a single T cell receptor beta chain. The antigen remains unidentified. The read ends 3 residues shy of where the CDR3 ends; the end is completed using the germline J gene. The sample comes from a study of T cell clonality in common variable immunodeficiency. Study-wide points: Compared with healthy controls, CVID subjects showed increased TCRbeta clonality, mostly in about a third. Common variable immunodeficiency TCR beta sequences reportedly had fewer deletions and N-nucleotide insertions.

Heparinized whole blood, 5 to 8 ml, came from each donor. CDR1 and CDR2 from the germline V gene are SGHRS and YFSETQ. The trim removed 2 bases at V and 2 bases at J, leaving 6 bases unmatched. CDR3 length: 16 residues. Measured with immunoSEQ multiplex PCR; TCRdb has only the in-frame clones, and not every one. The repertoire has 28,000 or so clones, none seen only once; the ten largest take approximately 3%. Sequencing was performed on peripheral blood mononuclear cells. This TCR was recovered from a human donor with common variable immunodeficiency. The chain is built from TRBV5-1 and TRBJ2-7; 11 bases are a match to TRBD2. CDR3 in amino acids: CASSFILAGDTYEQYF. The sequenced CDR3 bases are TGCGCCAGCAGCTTTATACTAGCGGGAGATACCTACGAG.